The clone carrying this T cell receptor beta chain showed up just a few times. Its antigen remains unknown. Any gene name here is a mouse gene name. The read ends 4 residues early relative to the CDR3; the germline J gene fills the gap. Cells from pooled cutaneous lymph nodes were sorted by CD4, CD8alpha, NKG2D, NKG2ACE and other markers. This record comes from a study of CD8+ T cells in alopecia areata. Findings and caveats of the study: Patients shared TCRs less clearly than mice did, possibly for HLA-related reasons.

Investigators isolated RNA and reverse transcribed it into cDNA to act as the sequencing template. Only in-frame clones appear in the TCRdb table, and some are missing; sequencing was by immunoSEQ multiplex PCR. The data show roughly 260,000 clones, with none appearing a single time. This CDR3 spans 16 amino acids. Trimming took off 2 bases at V and 0 bases at J, with 12 bases between the two ends. The V gene's germline CDR1 is LGHNA and CDR2 YNLKQL (reference sequence). The receptor was isolated from a C3H/HeJ mouse with alopecia areata. The strain's MHC haplotype is H2-k. The chain couples TRBV5 to TRBJ2-5, with D possibly being TRBD2 (5 bases). Sample: CD4+ T cells sorted from a lymph node. CDR3 protein: CASSQTIWVNQDTQYF. The sequenced part of the CDR3 DNA is TGTGCCAGCAGCCAAACAATCTGGGTTAACCAAGAC.